The 14 T cell receptor beta chains presented below share a single source sample, sequenced in a study of blood T cells in healthy people across ages. A second 7 to 11 cycle PCR used barcoded and J-beta primers. One entry per CDR3 protein, called by TCRdb with MiXCR from the 5' RACE reads. This repertoire shows about 900,000 distinct CDR3 sequences, around 62% found once; its top ten account for about 27%. Sequencing was carried out using blood. Receptors were obtained from a man aged 30 to 45 in good health.

The rearrangement uses TRBV18 and TRBJ2-4; D remains ambiguous. With 3 bases removed from V and 1 base from J, the gap between germline ends came to 16 bases. Germline CDR1 is KGHSH and CDR2 is LQKENI. This CDR3 comprises 17 residues. In DNA, the CDR3 is TGTGCCAGCTCACCTACCTCAAGGGTGGGGGCCAAAAACATTCAGTACTTC. Amino acids: CASSPTSRVGAKNIQYF.

This clonotype was picked up a small number of times. The rearrangement uses TRBV7-2 and TRBJ2-5; D perhaps matches TRBD2 (6 bases). The germline V gene has CDR1 SGHTA and CDR2 FQGNSA. V was clipped by 5 bases and J by 2 bases, with 12 bases between them. The CDR3 sequence is 14 residues long. CDR3 coding DNA: TGTGCCAGCAGCCAGGGACTCGCTCAAGAGACCCAGTACTTC. This gives the protein CASSQGLAQETQYF.

The J gene is TRBJ1-2, the V gene TRBV3-1, with D possibly matching TRBD1 (5 bases). Trimming left V 4 bases short and J 1 base short, with 10 bases between. CDR3 length equals 14 residues. Germline loops: CDR1 LGHDT, CDR2 YNNKEL (reference sequence). DNA for the CDR3: TGTGCCAGCAGCCCCCGGACACTTAACTATGGCTACACCTTC. Translating it yields CASSPRTLNYGYTF.

The V and J genes are TRBV7-2 and TRBJ1-1; D might be TRBD1 (5 bases). Trimming cost V 4 bases and J 11 bases, with 11 bases left between them. This CDR3 spans 11 amino acids. Germline-derived CDR1 and CDR2 are SGHTA and FQGNSA. The CDR3 reads CASSSQARAFF. The CDR3 DNA reads as TGTGCCAGCAGCTCACAGGCAAGGGCTTTCTTT.

This clonotype has a count of ten or more. This chain links TRBV4-2 with TRBJ2-7; either TRBD1 or TRBD2 may fit D (5 bases each). Trimming removed 5 bases at V and 2 bases at J, with 16 bases between. There are 15 residues in the CDR3. From germline, CDR1 is LGHNA and CDR2 YNFKEQ. The CDR3 coding sequence is TGTGCCAGCAGCTCCTCCGGGACGGGGACCTACGAGCAGTACTTC. It yields the protein CASSSSGTGTYEQYF.

The chain combines TRBV20-1 with TRBJ2-3; maybe TRBD2 (6 bases). In germline, CDR1 is DFQATT, CDR2 SNEGSKA (reference sequence). Between the trimmed V and J ends, which lost 2 bases and 7 bases, there was a span of 10 bases. This CDR3 spans 12 amino acids. CDR3 sequence: CSARRGTYTQYF. DNA of the CDR3: TGCAGTGCTAGACGGGGGACTTATACGCAGTATTTT.

In its sample, this clonotype was seen once. This chain connects TRBV7-3 to TRBJ1-1; TRBD1 is a possible D gene (5 bases). The CDR3 has 14 residues. V lost 4 bases and J lost 1, with 10 bases in between. Germline assignment: CDR1 SGHTA and CDR2 FQGTGA. The CDR3 bases are TGTGCCAGCAGCTCAGGAGGACAGAACACTGAAGCTTTCTTT. Protein sequence: CASSSGGQNTEAFF.

This clonotype was counted between two and nine times. V gene TRBV7-2 combines with J gene TRBJ2-1; D is perhaps TRBD1 (6 bases). The CDR3 length is 14 residues. V was clipped by 5 bases and J by 10 bases, with 18 bases between them. CDR1 is SGHTA, CDR2 FQGNSA, per germline. CDR3 nucleotides: TGTGCCAGCAGCGCACAAGGGACACACGGGGAGCAGTTCTTC. Translating gives CASSAQGTHGEQFF.

J is TRBJ2-7 and V is TRBV7-2; 10 bases map to TRBD2. This CDR3 has 15 residues. In germline, CDR1 is SGHTA, CDR2 FQGNSA. After removal of 4 bases from V and 0 bases from J, the junction contained 3 bases not matched to a gene. The CDR3, as DNA: TGTGCCAGCAGCTATAGCGGGGGGATCTCCTACGAGCAGTACTTC. Its translation: CASSYSGGISYEQYF.

This chain uses TRBV20-1 with TRBJ2-5; 11 bases are a match to TRBD2. This CDR3 has 14 amino acids. V gave up 5 bases and J gave up 5 bases; unmatched junction bases: 7. Germline loops: CDR1 DFQATT, CDR2 SNEGSKA (reference sequence). The CDR3 region is CSAVSGGVQETQYF. CDR3 DNA: TGCAGTGCTGTTAGCGGGGGGGTCCAGGAGACCCAGTACTTC.

V is TRBV7-3 and J is TRBJ1-2; 8 bases align to TRBD1. The V and J ends lost 1 base and 6 bases, in that order; junction bases with no gene match: 10. CDR3 length: 16 amino acids. Germline V gives CDR1 SGHTA, CDR2 FQGTGA. The CDR3 loop is CASSLNSGQGGDGYTF. The CDR3 DNA reads TGTGCCAGCAGCTTAAATAGCGGACAGGGAGGCGATGGCTACACCTTC. Full variable domain (outside the CDR3, taken from reference TRBV7-3 and TRBJ1-2): GAGVSQTPSNKVTEKGKYVELRCDPISGHTALYWYRQSLGQGPEFLIYFQGTGAADDSGLPNDRFFAVRPEGSVSTLKIQRTERGDSAVYLCASSLNSGQGGDGYTFGSGTRLTVV.

The table lists this clonotype with a count of one. The chain employs TRBV28 and TRBJ2-4; weak D call: TRBD1 (5 bases). The last part of the DNA fits TRBJ2-7 better; the J call may be wrong. The CDR3 spans 15 residues. Germline CDR1 MDHEN, CDR2 SYDVKM. CDR3: CASSLVAGSGYEQYF. The CDR3 nucleotides read TGTGCCAGCAGTTTAGTGGCAGGCTCAGGGTACGAGCAGTACTTC.

The chain joins TRBV20-1 to TRBJ2-7, with 8 bases identical to TRBD2. In germline, CDR1 is DFQATT, CDR2 SNEGSKA (reference sequence). V shed 3 bases and J 3 bases; nucleotides not matched to a gene: 10. CDR3 length equals 15 residues. CDR3 DNA: TGCAGTGCTAGCGGTCGGGGGGGGGCTTTCTACGAGCAGTACTTC. Translated, it gives CSASGRGGAFYEQYF.

This clonotype was seen once. The gene calls are TRBV7-2 and TRBJ2-1, with 16 bases that match TRBD2. Germline CDR1 reads SGHTA; CDR2 reads FQGNSA. V lost 3 bases to trimming and J lost 2 bases; unmatched junction nucleotides: 7. The CDR3 sequence is 19 residues long. The CDR3 loop reads CASSLAGTSGGGPYNEQFF. CDR3 coding DNA: TGTGCCAGCAGCTTGGCAGGGACTAGCGGGGGGGGTCCCTACAATGAGCAGTTCTTC.